These 6 T cell receptor beta chains were all obtained from the same sample, sequenced in a study of human T cells and chemical hapten exposure (dated by TCRdb to the early 2020s). Explained via the paper, the time point label denotes: healthy volunteer bleed at 2 weeks. Total RNA was extracted from unfractionated whole blood collected in Tempus Blood RNA tubes. Preparation of the library involved RACE. TCRdb shows the sequencer as NextSeq 500. In TCRdb, the public reads were trimmed at Q25 with fastp and aligned with MiXCR, with productive beta chains retained. Each record represents a unique CDR3 protein, reported with the most common genes and DNA among its rows. The sample has roughly 30,000 distinct CDR3 sequences on record, 7% to 8.5% of them singletons. The ten largest clones represent around a tenth of the sample. What was sequenced was whole blood. Source of these receptors: a human donor in good health. Some clones in this sample may be carry-over from other donors' samples.

This clonotype occurred many times. The rearrangement joins TRBV5-5 to TRBJ2-7; TRBD2 is a possible D gene (6 bases). The CDR3 is 15 residues long. Trimming took off 0 bases at V and 3 bases at J, with 13 bases between the two ends. CDR1 SGHKS and CDR2 YYEKEE come from the germline V gene (reference sequence). The CDR3 DNA sequence: TGTGCCAGCAGCTTGGGTTCGGGAGTAGACTACGAGCAGTACTTC. Amino acid sequence: CASSLGSGVDYEQYF.

This clonotype was counted many times. The gene calls are TRBV20-1 and TRBJ2-3, with D tentatively TRBD2 (6 bases). There are 13 residues in the CDR3. The V and J ends lost 6 bases and 4 bases respectively, with 14 bases between them. Germline CDR1 and CDR2: DFQATT and SNEGSKA (reference sequence). The CDR3 reads CSAEEGSSDTQYF. For the CDR3, the DNA is TGCAGTGCCGAGGAGGGATCATCAGATACGCAGTATTTT.

This clonotype was seen at least ten times. V gene TRBV29-1 combines with J gene TRBJ1-1; the D gene is possibly TRBD1 (6 bases). This CDR3 contains 14 residues. In germline, CDR1 is SQVTM, CDR2 ANQGSEA. V was pared by 4 bases and J by 4 bases, with 16 bases between. The CDR3 sequence is CSVAAGHLTTEAFF. The CDR3 nucleotides are TGCAGCGTTGCAGCGGGACACCTGACCACTGAAGCTTTCTTT. Full variable domain (remainder filled in from reference TRBV29-1 and TRBJ1-1): SAVISQKPSRDICQRGTSLTIQCQVDSQVTMMFWYRQQPGQSLTLIATANQGSEATYESGFVIDKFPISRPNLTFSTLTVSNMSPEDSSIYLCSVAAGHLTTEAFFGQGTRLTVV.

This clonotype has at least ten counts. V and J are TRBV2 and TRBJ1-3, with TRBD1 as a possible D gene (6 bases). This CDR3 region has 13 residues. The germline V gene encodes CDR1 SNHLY and CDR2 FYNNEI. V lost 8 bases to trimming and J lost 3 bases, with 11 bases between them. CDR3 in amino acids: CASVRGDGNTIYF. The CDR3 DNA is TGTGCCAGCGTAAGGGGGGATGGAAACACCATATATTTT.

This clonotype was counted at least ten times. The V call is TRBV7-2, the J call TRBJ2-3; the D gene is possibly TRBD2 (5 bases). The CDR3 loop spans 14 amino acids. Germline assignment: CDR1 SGHTA and CDR2 FQGNSA. Trimming left V 3 bases short and J 4 bases short, with 11 bases between. The CDR3 sequence is CASSFSTRSDTQYF. The CDR3 DNA reads as TGTGCCAGCAGCTTCTCCACTAGGTCAGATACGCAGTATTTT.

This clonotype was seen ten or more times. The CDR3 spells CASRKSVSGNQPQHF. For the CDR3, the DNA is TGTGCCAGCAGAAAGTCAGTCTCGGGCAATCAGCCCCAGCATTTT. The rearrangement uses TRBV2 and TRBJ1-5; D not resolved. The CDR3 extends over 15 amino acids. Germline CDR1 reads SNHLY; CDR2 reads FYNNEI. Trimming took 6 bases from V and 2 from J, leaving 14 bases between them.